The clone carrying this T cell receptor (beta chain) was detected only once. The antigen remains undetermined. The data stem from a study of OX40 agonist ivuxolimab in advanced cancers. As for the study in general: All patients had ivuxolimab intravenously every 2 weeks at 0.01 to 10 mg/kg.

Study-wide points: CD4+ and CD8+ blood T cells expanded clonally by week 6 at 0.1 to 3.0 mg/kg. Expanded clones tended on average to be more numerous among CD8+ T cells than CD4+.

Profiling relied on immunoSEQ multiplex PCR, and the TCRdb table lists in-frame clones only, not all of them. The table lists roughly 56,000 clones, about 83% of them singletons. Sequenced here: CD4+ or CD8+ T cells sorted from blood, sampled in a trial of the OX40 agonist ivuxolimab. The sequence came from an adult with an advanced solid tumor such as melanoma, head and neck, liver or kidney cancer.

CDR3 nucleotide sequence: TGCGCCAGCAGACTATTCTCTAGCGGCCGCACAGATACGCAGTATTTT. Its translation: CASRLFSSGRTDTQYF. The V gene is TRBV5-1, the J gene TRBJ2-3, with 7 positions matching TRBD2. This CDR3 is built from 16 residues. CDR1 is SGHRS, CDR2 YFSETQ, per germline. Losses at the gene ends were 5 bases for V and 1 base for J; bases not matched to a gene: 10.